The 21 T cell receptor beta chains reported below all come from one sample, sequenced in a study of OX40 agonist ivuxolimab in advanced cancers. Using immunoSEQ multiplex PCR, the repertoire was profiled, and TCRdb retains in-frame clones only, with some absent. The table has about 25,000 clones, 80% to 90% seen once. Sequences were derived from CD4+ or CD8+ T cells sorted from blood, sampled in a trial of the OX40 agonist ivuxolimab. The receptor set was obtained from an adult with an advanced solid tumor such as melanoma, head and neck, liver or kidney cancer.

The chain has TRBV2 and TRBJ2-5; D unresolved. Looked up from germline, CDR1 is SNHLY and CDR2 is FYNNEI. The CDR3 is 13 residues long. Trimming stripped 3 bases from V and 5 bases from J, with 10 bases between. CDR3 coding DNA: TGTGCCAGCAGTGATTTGGGGATTGAGACCCAGTACTTC. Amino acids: CASSDLGIETQYF.

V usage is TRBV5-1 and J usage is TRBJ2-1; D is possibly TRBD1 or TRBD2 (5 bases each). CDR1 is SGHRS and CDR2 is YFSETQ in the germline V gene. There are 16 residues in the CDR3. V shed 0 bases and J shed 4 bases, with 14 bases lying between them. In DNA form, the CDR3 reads TGCGCCAGCAGCTTGGACCGCACCGGGGCGTACAATGAGCAGTTCTTC. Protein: CASSLDRTGAYNEQFF.

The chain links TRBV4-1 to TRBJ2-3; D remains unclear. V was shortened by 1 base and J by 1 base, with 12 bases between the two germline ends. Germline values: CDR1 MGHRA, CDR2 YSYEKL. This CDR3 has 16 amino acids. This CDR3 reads CASSQGPSPGTDTQYF. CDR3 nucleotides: TGCGCCAGCAGCCAAGGTCCCTCCCCCGGCACAGATACGCAGTATTTT.

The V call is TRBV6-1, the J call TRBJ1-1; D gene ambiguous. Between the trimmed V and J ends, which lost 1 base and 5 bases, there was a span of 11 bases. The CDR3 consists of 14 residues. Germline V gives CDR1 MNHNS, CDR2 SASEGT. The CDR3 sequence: CASSEEGGITEAFF. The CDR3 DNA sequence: TGTGCCAGCAGTGAAGAGGGAGGGATAACTGAAGCTTTCTTT.

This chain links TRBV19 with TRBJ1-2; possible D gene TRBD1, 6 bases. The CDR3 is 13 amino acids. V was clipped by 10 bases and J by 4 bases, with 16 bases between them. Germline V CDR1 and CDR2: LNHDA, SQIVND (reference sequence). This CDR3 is CAISEVGAYGYTF. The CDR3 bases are TGTGCCATTTCGGAGGTGGGGGCCTATGGCTACACCTTC.

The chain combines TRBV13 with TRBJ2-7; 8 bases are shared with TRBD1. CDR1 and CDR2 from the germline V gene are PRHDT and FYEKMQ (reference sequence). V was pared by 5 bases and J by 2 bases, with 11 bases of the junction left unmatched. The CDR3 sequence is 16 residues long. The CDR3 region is CASSLAGPRGPYEQYF. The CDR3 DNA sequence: TGTGCCAGCAGCCTAGCCGGCCCCAGGGGGCCCTACGAGCAGTACTTC.

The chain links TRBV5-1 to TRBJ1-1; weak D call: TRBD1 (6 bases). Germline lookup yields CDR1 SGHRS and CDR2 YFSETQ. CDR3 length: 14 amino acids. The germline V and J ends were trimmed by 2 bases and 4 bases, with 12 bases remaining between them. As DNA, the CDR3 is TGCGCCAGCAGCTTTGAACAGGGTGGCACTGAAGCTTTCTTT. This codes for CASSFEQGGTEAFF.

The CDR3 nucleotides are TGTGCCAGCAGCTTGGCCCGGGAATTGAACACTGAAGCTTTCTTT. It is translated as CASSLARELNTEAFF. The chain joins TRBV27 to TRBJ1-1; D remains ambiguous. Looked up from germline, CDR1 is MNHEY and CDR2 is SMNVEV (reference sequence). The CDR3 totals 15 residues. V gave up 6 bases and J gave up 0 bases, with 14 bases separating them.

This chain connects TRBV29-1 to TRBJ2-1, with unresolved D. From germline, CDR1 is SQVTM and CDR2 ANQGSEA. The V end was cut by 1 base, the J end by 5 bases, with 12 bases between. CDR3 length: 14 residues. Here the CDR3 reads CSVEGPFIHNEQFF. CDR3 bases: TGCAGCGTTGAAGGGCCCTTTATCCACAATGAGCAGTTCTTC.

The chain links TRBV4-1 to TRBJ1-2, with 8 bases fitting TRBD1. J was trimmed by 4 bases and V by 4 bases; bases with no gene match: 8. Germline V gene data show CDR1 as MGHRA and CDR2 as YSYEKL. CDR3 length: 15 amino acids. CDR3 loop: CASSPRGQATYGYTF. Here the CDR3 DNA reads TGCGCCAGCAGCCCGAGGGGACAGGCCACCTATGGCTACACCTTC.

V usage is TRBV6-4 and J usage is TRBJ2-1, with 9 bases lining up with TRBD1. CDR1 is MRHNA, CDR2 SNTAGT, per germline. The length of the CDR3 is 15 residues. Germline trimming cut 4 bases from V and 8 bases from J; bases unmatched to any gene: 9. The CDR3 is CASSAFGTGHHEQFF. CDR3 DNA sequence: TGTGCCAGCAGTGCCTTCGGGACAGGGCACCATGAGCAGTTCTTC.

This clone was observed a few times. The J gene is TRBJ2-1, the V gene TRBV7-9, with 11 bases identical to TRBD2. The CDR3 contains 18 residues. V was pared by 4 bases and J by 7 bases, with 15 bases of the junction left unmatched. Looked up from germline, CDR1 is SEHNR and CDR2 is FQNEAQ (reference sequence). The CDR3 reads CASSSLLAGASAGNEQFF. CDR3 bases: TGTGCCAGCAGCTCCCTACTAGCGGGAGCTTCCGCAGGTAATGAGCAGTTCTTC. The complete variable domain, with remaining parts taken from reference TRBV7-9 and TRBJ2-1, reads DTGVSQNPRHKITKRGQNVTFRCDPISEHNRLYWYRQTLGQGPEFLTYFQNEAQLEKSRLLSDRFSAERPKGSFSTLEIQRTEQGDSAMYLCASSSLLAGASAGNEQFFGPGTRLTVL.

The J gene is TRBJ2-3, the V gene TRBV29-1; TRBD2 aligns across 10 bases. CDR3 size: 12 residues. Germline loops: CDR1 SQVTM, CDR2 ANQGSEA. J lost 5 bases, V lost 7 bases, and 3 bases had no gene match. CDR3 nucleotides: TGCAGCGGCCGGACTAGCGGAGATACGCAGTATTTT. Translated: CSGRTSGDTQYF.

CDR3 DNA sequence: TGCAGTGCTAGAGCCTCCGAGCAGTACTTC. Protein: CSARASEQYF. V usage is TRBV20-1 and J usage is TRBJ2-7; unclear D gene. The CDR3 runs 10 residues. The germline CDR1 and CDR2 sequences are DFQATT and SNEGSKA (reference sequence). The germline V and J ends were trimmed by 1 base and 6 bases, with 4 bases remaining between them.

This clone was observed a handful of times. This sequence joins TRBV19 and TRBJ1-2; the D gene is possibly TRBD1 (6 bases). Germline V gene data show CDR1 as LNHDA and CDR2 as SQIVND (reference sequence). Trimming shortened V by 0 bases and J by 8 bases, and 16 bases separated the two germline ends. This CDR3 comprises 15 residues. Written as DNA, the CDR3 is TGTGCCAGTAGTATAGACGGACAGTCTTCGGTCGGCTACACCTTC. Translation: CASSIDGQSSVGYTF.

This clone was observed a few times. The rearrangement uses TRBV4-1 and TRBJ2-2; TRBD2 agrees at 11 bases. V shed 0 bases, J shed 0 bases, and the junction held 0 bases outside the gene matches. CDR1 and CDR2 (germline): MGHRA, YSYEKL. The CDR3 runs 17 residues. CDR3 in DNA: TGCGCCAGCAGCCAAGAGGGACTAGCGGCGAACACCGGGGAGCTGTTTTTT. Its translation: CASSQEGLAANTGELFF.

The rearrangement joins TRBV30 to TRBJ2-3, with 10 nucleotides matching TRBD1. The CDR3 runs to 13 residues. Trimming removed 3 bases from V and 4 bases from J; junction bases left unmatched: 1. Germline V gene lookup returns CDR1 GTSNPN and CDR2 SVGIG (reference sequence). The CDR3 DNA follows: TGTGCCTGGAGCGGACAGGGGGCAGATACGCAGTATTTT. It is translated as CAWSGQGADTQYF.

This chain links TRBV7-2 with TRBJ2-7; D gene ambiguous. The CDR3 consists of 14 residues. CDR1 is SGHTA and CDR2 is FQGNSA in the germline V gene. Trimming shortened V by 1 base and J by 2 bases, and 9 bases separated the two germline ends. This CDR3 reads CASSLVPRTYEQYF. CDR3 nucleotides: TGTGCCAGCAGCTTAGTGCCTAGGACCTACGAGCAGTACTTC.

The CDR3 DNA reads TGTGCCAGCAGCGTCCCTGGGATCCCCGGCTACACCTTC. Translation gives CASSVPGIPGYTF. The chain couples TRBV28 to TRBJ1-2; D call uncertain. Germline CDR1 MDHEN, CDR2 SYDVKM. The V end was cut by 6 bases, the J end by 8 bases, with 16 bases between. The CDR3 sequence is 13 residues long.

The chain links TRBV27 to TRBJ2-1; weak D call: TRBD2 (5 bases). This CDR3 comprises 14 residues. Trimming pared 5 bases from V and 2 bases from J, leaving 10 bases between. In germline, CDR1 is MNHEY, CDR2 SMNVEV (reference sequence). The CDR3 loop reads CASSLRGAYNEQFF. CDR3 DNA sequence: TGTGCCAGCAGTCTCCGGGGAGCCTACAATGAGCAGTTCTTC.

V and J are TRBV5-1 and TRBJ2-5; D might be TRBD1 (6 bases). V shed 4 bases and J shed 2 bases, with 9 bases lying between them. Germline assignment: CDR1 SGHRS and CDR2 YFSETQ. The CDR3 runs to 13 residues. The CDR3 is CASSMDSQETQYF. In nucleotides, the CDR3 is TGCGCCAGCAGCATGGACAGTCAAGAGACCCAGTACTTC.